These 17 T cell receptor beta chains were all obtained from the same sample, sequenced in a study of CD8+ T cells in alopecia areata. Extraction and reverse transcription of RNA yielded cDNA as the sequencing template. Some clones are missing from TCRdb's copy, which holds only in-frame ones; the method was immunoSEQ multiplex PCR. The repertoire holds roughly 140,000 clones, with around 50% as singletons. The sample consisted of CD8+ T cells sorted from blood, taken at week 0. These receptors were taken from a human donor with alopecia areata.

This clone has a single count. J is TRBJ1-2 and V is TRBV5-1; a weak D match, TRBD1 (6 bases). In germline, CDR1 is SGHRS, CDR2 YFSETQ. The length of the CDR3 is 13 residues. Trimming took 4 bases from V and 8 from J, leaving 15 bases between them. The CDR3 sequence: CASSRTGWQGYTF. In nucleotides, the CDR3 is TGCGCCAGCAGCCGAACAGGGTGGCAAGGCTACACCTTC.

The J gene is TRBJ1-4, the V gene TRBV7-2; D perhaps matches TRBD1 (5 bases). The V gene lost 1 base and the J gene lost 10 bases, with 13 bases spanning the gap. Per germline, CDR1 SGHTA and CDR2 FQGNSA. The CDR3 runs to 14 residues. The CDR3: CASSLGKGWAKLFF. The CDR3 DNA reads TGTGCCAGCAGCTTAGGGAAGGGGTGGGCAAAACTGTTTTTT.

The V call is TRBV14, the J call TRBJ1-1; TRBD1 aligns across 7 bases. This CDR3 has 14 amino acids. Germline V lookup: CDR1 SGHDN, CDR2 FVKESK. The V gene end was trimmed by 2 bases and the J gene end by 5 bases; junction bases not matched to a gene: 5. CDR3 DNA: TGTGCCAGCAGCCAAAGACAGGGTTCAACTGAAGCTTTCTTT. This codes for CASSQRQGSTEAFF.

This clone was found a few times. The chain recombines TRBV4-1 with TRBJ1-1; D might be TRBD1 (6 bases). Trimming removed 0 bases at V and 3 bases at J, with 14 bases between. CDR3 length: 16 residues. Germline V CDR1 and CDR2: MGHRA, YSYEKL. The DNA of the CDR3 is TGCGCCAGCAGCCAAGATGGGGGGCAGTTGGACACTGAAGCTTTCTTT. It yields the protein CASSQDGGQLDTEAFF.

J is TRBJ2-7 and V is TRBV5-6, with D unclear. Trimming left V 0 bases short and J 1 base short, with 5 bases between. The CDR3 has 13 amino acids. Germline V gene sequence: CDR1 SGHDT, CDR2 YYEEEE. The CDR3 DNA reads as TGTGCCAGCAGCTTGGACAATTCCTACGAGCAGTACTTC. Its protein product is CASSLDNSYEQYF.

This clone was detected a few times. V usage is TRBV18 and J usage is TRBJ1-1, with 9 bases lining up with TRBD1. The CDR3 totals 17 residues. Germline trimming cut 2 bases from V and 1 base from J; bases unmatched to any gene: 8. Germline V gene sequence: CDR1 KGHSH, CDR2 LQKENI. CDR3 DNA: TGTGCCAGCTCACCAGGGACAGGGTGGGACCCGAACACTGAAGCTTTCTTT. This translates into CASSPGTGWDPNTEAFF.

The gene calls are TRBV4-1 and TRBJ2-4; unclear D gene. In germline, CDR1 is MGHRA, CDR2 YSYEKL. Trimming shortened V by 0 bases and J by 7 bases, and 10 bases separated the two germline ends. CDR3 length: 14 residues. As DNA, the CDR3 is TGCGCCAGCAGCCAAGAGTCAGGTGTGAACATTCAGTACTTC. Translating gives CASSQESGVNIQYF.

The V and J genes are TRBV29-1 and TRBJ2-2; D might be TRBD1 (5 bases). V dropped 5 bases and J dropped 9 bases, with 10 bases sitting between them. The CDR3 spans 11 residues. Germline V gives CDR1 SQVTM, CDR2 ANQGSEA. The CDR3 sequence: CSVRQRRELFF. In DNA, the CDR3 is TGCAGCGTTAGACAGAGAAGGGAGCTGTTTTTT.

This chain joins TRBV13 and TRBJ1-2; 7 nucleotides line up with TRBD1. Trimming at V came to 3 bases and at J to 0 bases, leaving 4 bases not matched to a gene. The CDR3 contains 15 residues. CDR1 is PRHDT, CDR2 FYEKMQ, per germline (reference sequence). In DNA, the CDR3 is TGTGCCAGCAGCTTTGGACAGGAATCTAACTATGGCTACACCTTC. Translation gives CASSFGQESNYGYTF.

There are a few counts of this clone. The CDR3 DNA is TGTGCCTGGACCCCGGGGGGGGCCTACAATGAGCAGTTCTTC. Translation: CAWTPGGAYNEQFF. The rearrangement uses TRBV30 and TRBJ2-1, with TRBD2 matching 8 bases. The V gene end was trimmed by 4 bases and the J gene end by 2 bases; junction bases not matched to a gene: 4. The CDR3 contains 14 residues. CDR1 and CDR2 (germline): GTSNPN, SVGIG (reference sequence). The full variable domain, in which reference TRBV30 and TRBJ2-1 provide the parts outside the CDR3, is SQTIHQWPATLVQPVGSPLSLECTVEGTSNPNLYWYRQAAGRGLQLLFYSVGIGQISSEVPQNLSASRPQDRQFILSSKKLLLSDSGFYLCAWTPGGAYNEQFFGPGTRLTVL.

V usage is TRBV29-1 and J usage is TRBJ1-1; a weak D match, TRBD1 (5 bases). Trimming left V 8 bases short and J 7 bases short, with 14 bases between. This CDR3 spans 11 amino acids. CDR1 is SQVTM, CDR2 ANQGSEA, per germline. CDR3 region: CSSLTGREAFF. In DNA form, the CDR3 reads TGCAGCTCTCTAACAGGTCGTGAAGCTTTCTTT.

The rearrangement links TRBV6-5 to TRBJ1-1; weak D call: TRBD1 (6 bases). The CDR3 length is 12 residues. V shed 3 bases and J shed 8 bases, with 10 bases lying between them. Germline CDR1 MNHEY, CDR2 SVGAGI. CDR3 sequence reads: CASSYTGLEAFF. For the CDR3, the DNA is TGTGCCAGCAGTTATACAGGGCTGGAAGCTTTCTTT.

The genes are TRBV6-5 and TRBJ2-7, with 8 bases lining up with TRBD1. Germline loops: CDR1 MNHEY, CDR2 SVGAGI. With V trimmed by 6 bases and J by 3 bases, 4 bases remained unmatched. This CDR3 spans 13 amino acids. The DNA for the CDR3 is TGTGCCAGCAGCCCGGGACAGGACTACGAGCAGTACTTC. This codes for CASSPGQDYEQYF.

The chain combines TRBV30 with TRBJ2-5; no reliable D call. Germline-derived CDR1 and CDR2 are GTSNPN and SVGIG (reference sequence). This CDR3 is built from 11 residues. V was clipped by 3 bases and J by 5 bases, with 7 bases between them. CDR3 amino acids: CAWRLGETQYF. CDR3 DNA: TGTGCCTGGAGGCTAGGGGAGACCCAGTACTTC.

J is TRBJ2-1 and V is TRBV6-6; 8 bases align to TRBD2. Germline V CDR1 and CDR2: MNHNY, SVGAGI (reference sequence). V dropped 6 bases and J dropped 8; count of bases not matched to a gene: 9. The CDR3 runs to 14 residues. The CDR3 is CASSRGGGWDEQFF. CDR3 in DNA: TGTGCCAGCAGCCGGGGGGGCGGTTGGGATGAGCAGTTCTTC.

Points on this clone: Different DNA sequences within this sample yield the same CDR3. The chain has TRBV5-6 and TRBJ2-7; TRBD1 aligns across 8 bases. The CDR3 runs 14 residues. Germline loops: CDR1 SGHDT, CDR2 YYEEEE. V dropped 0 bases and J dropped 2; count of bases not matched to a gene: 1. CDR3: CASSLGTGTYEQYF. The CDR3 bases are TGTGCCAGCAGCTTGGGGACAGGGACCTACGAGCAGTACTTC.

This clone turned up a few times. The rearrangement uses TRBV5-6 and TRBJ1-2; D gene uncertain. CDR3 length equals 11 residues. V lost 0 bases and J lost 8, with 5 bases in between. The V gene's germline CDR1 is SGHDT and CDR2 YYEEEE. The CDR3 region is CASSLGAGYTF. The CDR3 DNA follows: TGTGCCAGCAGCTTGGGAGCCGGCTACACCTTC. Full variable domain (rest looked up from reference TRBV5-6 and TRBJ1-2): DAGVTQSPTHLIKTRGQQVTLRCSPKSGHDTVSWYQQALGQGPQFIFQYYEEEERQRGNFPDRFSGHQFPNYSSELNVNALLLGDSALYLCASSLGAGYTFGSGTRLTVV.